The 3 T cell receptor beta chains given below trace back to one sample, sequenced in a study of beta chain features in type 1 diabetes listed by TCRdb under 2018. These receptors' antigens are unknown. Library construction relied on the immunoSEQ multiplex PCR assay. The entire amount of isolated RNA was reverse transcribed using the High Capacity cDNA Reverse Transcription Kit, so the sequenced TCRB transcripts were expressed ones. TCRdb took this table from immuneACCESS and kept in-frame rearrangements with V and J called. Such tables lack part of the clones; where checked against another copy, unresolved V genes explain under half of the gap, and the rest is unexplained. The sample data list about 250,000 clones, and approximately 11% of these were observed just once. The top ten clones comprise approximately 0.017% of the sample. Summary of the overall study and its limitations: In all four CD4+ subsets, TCRB CDR3 length was moderately but significantly shorter in type 1 diabetes patients.

The sequencing sample was made of naive CD4+ T cells from blood. The cell subset or site tag for this specimen amounts to: true naive CD4+ T cells. The receptors were gathered from a man younger than 45 with type 1 diabetes.

This clone was counted only a few times. The V call is TRBV9, the J call TRBJ1-2; perhaps TRBD1 as D (6 bases). CDR1 and CDR2 from the germline V gene are SGDLS and YYNGEE. With 2 bases removed from V and 6 bases from J, the gap between germline ends came to 11 bases. The CDR3 runs to 13 residues. CDR3 amino acids: CASSVTGLDGYTF. The CDR3 DNA reads as TGTGCCAGCAGCGTTACAGGGCTAGATGGCTACACCTTC.

This sequence joins TRBV4-2 and TRBJ1-1; 8 bases match TRBD1. This CDR3 comprises 13 residues. Germline CDR1 is LGHNA and CDR2 is YNFKEQ. The V gene end was trimmed by 6 bases and the J gene end by 0 bases; junction bases not matched to a gene: 0. CDR3 region: CASRDRVNTEAFF. The DNA of the CDR3 is TGTGCCAGCAGGGACAGGGTGAACACTGAAGCTTTCTTT.

The chain is built from TRBV7-8 and TRBJ1-6; TRBD1 agrees at 10 bases. The CDR3 contains 17 residues. V was pared by 2 bases and J by 4 bases, with 5 bases of the junction left unmatched. CDR1 SGHVS and CDR2 FQNEAQ come from the germline V gene. The chain's CDR3 is CASSLSDRGKYNSPLHF. The CDR3 nucleotides read TGTGCCAGCAGCTTATCGGACAGGGGGAAGTATAATTCACCCCTCCACTTT.